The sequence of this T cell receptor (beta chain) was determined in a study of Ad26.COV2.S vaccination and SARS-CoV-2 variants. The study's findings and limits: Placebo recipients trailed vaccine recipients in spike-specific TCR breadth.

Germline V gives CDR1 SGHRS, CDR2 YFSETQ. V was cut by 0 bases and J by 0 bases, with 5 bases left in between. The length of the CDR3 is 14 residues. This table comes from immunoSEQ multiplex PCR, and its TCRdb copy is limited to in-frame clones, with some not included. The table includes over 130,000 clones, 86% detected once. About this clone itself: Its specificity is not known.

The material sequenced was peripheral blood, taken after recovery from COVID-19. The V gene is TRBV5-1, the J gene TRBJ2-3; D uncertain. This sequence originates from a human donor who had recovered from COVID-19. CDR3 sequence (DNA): TGCGCCAGCAGCTTGGCGGCTAGCACAGATACGCAGTATTTT. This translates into CASSLAASTDTQYF.